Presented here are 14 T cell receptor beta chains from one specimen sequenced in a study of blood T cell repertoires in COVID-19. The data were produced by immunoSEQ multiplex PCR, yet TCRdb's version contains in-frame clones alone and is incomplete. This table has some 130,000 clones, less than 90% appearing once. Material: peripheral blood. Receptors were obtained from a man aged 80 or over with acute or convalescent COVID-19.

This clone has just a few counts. CDR3 nucleotides: TGTGCCAGCAGCCTTTCTCGCGGACAGTGGAACTATGGCTACACCTTC. Its protein product is CASSLSRGQWNYGYTF. The rearrangement uses TRBV7-6 and TRBJ1-2, with D perhaps matching TRBD1 (6 bases). The V and J ends lost 5 bases and 2 bases respectively, with 18 bases between them. CDR1 SGHVS and CDR2 FNYEAQ come from the germline V gene. This CDR3 region has 16 residues.

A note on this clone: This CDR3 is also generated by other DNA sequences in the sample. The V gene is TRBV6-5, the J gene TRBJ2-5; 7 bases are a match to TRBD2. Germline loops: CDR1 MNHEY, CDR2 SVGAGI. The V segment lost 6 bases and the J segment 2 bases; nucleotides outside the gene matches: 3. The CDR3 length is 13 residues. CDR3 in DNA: TGTGCCAGCAGCCGGACTAGACAAGAGACCCAGTACTTC. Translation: CASSRTRQETQYF.

In DNA form, the CDR3 reads TGTGCCAGCAGCTTAGACGGGACAGGGCCCTATGGCTACACCTTC. Residues: CASSLDGTGPYGYTF. The J gene is TRBJ1-2, the V gene TRBV11-2; 9 positions agree with TRBD1. Trimming cost V 0 bases and J 4 bases; bases outside gene matches: 3. Germline V lookup: CDR1 SGHAT, CDR2 FQNNGV. This CDR3 spans 15 amino acids.

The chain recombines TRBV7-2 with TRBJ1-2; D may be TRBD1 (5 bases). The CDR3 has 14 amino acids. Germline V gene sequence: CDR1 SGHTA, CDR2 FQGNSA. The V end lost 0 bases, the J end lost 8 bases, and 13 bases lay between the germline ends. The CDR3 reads CASSLAGREAGYTF. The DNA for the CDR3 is TGTGCCAGCAGCTTAGCGGGCAGGGAGGCCGGCTACACCTTC.

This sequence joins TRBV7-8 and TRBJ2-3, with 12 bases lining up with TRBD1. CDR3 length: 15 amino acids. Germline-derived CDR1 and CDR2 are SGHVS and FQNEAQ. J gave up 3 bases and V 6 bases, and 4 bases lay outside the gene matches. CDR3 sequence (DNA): TGTGCCAGCAGGGGACAGGGGGCAGGAACAGATACGCAGTATTTT. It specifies CASRGQGAGTDTQYF.

CDR3 DNA sequence: TGTGCCAGCAGCTTGTTTGGCAGGGGGGCTCGGACTGAAGCTTTCTTT. Protein sequence: CASSLFGRGARTEAFF. The gene calls are TRBV5-5 and TRBJ1-1; 7 bases match TRBD1. Germline CDR1 SGHKS, CDR2 YYEKEE (reference sequence). V was pared by 1 base and J by 5 bases, with 11 bases of the junction left unmatched. This CDR3 has 16 residues.

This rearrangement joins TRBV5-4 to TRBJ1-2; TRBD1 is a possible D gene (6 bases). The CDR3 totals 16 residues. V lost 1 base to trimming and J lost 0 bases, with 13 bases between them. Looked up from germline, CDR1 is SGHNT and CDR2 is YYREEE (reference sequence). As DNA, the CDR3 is TGTGCCAGCAGCTTGCAGGGGATCCCAGCTAACTATGGCTACACCTTC. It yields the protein CASSLQGIPANYGYTF.

The CDR3 nucleotides are TGTGCCAGCAGTGAAAGGGGCAGGGGGCATGAAAAACTGTTTTTT. Protein sequence: CASSERGRGHEKLFF. The gene calls are TRBV25-1 and TRBJ1-4, with 8 bases that match TRBD1. The CDR3 consists of 15 residues. The junction had 5 bases not matched to a gene; V was cut back by 2 bases and J by 6 bases. The V gene's germline CDR1 is MGHDK and CDR2 SYGVNS.

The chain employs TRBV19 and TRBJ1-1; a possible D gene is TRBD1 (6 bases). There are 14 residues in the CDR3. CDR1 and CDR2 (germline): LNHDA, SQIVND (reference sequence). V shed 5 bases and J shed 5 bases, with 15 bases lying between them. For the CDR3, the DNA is TGTGCCAGTAGTGTCCTACAGGGACGGACTGAAGCTTTCTTT. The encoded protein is CASSVLQGRTEAFF.

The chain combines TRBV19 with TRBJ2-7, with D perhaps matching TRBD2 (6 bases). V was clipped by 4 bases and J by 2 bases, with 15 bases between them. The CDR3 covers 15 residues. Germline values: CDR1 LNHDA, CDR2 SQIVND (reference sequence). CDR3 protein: CASSSVEGTTYEQYF. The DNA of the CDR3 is TGTGCCAGTAGTAGCGTGGAGGGCACAACCTACGAGCAGTACTTC.

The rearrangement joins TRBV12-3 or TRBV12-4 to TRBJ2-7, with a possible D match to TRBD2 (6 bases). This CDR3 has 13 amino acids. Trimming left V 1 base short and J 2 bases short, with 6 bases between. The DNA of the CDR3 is TGTGCCAGCAGTTTAGGGAGGGCCTACGAGCAGTACTTC. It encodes CASSLGRAYEQYF.

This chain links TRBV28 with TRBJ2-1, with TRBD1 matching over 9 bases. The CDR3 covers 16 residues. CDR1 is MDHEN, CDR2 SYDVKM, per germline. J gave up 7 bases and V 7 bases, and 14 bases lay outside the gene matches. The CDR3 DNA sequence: TGTGCCAGCACCCTTCTACGACAGGGGGTGGGGAATGAGCAGTTCTTC. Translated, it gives CASTLLRQGVGNEQFF.

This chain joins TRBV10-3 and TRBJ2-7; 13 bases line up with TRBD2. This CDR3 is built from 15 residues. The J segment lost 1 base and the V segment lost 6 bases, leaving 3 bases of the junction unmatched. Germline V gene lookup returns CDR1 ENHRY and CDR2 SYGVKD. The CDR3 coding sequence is TGTGCCATCAGACGACTAGCGGGGGGTTCCTACGAGCAGTACTTC. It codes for CAIRRLAGGSYEQYF.

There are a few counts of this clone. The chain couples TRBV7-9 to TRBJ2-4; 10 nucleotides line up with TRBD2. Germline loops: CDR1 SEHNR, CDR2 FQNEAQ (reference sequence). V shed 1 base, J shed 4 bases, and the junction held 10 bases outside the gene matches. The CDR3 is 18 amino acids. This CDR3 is CASSLESTSGVTKNIQYF. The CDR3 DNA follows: TGTGCCAGCAGCTTAGAATCAACTAGCGGGGTAACGAAAAACATTCAGTACTTC. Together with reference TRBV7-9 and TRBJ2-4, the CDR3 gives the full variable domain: DTGVSQNPRHKITKRGQNVTFRCDPISEHNRLYWYRQTLGQGPEFLTYFQNEAQLEKSRLLSDRFSAERPKGSFSTLEIQRTEQGDSAMYLCASSLESTSGVTKNIQYFGAGTRLSVL.